The next 21 T cell receptor beta chains were all read from a single sample in a study of CDR3 diversity in severe acne (dated by TCRdb to the late 2010s). Libraries were built with PCR. Sequencing instrument: Illumina HiSeq 2000. The raw public reads went through TCRdb reprocessing: fastp at Q25, MiXCR clone calling, in-frame beta chains kept. Entries that share a CDR3 protein sequence are merged under the most common genes and DNA. Within this sample are 65,000 to 95,000 distinct CDR3 sequences, with under 65% of them counted one time only. The ten largest account for more than 13% of the sample. Input material: blood. Receptors originate from a male donor in good health, without acne.

This clonotype has only a few counts. No conserved phenylalanine or tryptophan is present at the end of the CDR3, so a read error is the likely explanation. Because the CDR3's place on the DNA is in doubt, the DNA is left out and the CDR3 is given as listed by TCRdb. CDR3 loop: CASSLVWGLAG. The rearrangement uses TRBV11-2 and TRBJ2-7; no check of the table's D call, TRBD2, against the DNA was made. The CDR3 spans 11 residues, counting both ends. Germline values: CDR1 SGHAT, CDR2 FQNNGV.

The CDR3 sequence: CSARDWGADTQYF. The CDR3 DNA follows: TGCAGTGCTAGAGATTGGGGGGCAGATACGCAGTATTTT. The chain carries TRBV20-1 and TRBJ2-3, with D perhaps TRBD2 (6 bases). The germline V gene has CDR1 DFQATT and CDR2 SNEGSKA (reference sequence). V shed 0 bases and J shed 4 bases, with 8 bases lying between them. This CDR3 is 13 amino acids long.

On this clonotype: An end of the junction differs from the germline gene, which may be a read error. V and J are TRBV7-6 and TRBJ2-1; 9 bases align to TRBD1. Germline V gene data show CDR1 as SGHVS and CDR2 as FNYEAQ. This CDR3 is built from 16 residues. CDR3 sequence: CTSSPGQGWRSGELFF. The CDR3 DNA reads as TGTACCAGCAGCCCCGGACAGGGGTGGAGGTCCGGGGAGCTGTTCTTC.

In its sample, this clonotype was seen many times. The rearrangement joins TRBV6-5 to TRBJ2-1; possible D gene TRBD1, 6 bases. Germline CDR1 MNHEY, CDR2 SVGAGI. V gave up 2 bases and J gave up 5 bases, with 16 bases separating them. The CDR3 sequence is 16 residues long. In nucleotides, the CDR3 is TGTGCCAGCAGTTACGGTACAGGGATGAATCACAATGAGCAGTTCTTC. This gives the protein CASSYGTGMNHNEQFF.

The DNA of the CDR3 is TGTGCCATCGGGGATGGGGAGACCCAGTACTTC. Protein sequence: CAIGDGETQYF. The rearrangement uses TRBV10-3 and TRBJ2-5, with D uncertain. CDR1 ENHRY and CDR2 SYGVKD come from the germline V gene. Trimming removed 8 bases from V and 5 bases from J, with 9 bases in between. The CDR3 extends over 11 amino acids.

The chain joins TRBV29-1 to TRBJ1-2; no reliable D call. The CDR3 runs to 12 residues. CDR1 is SQVTM, CDR2 ANQGSEA, per germline. Trimming took 0 bases from V and 6 from J, leaving 8 bases between them. Written as DNA, the CDR3 is TGCAGCGTTGAAGAAGTGCGAAATGGCTACACCTTC. Amino acid sequence: CSVEEVRNGYTF. Together with reference TRBV29-1 and TRBJ1-2, the CDR3 gives the full variable domain: SAVISQKPSRDICQRGTSLTIQCQVDSQVTMMFWYRQQPGQSLTLIATANQGSEATYESGFVIDKFPISRPNLTFSTLTVSNMSPEDSSIYLCSVEEVRNGYTFGSGTRLTVV.

This clonotype was seen more than once but under ten times. The genes are TRBV9 and TRBJ1-6; a weak D match, TRBD1 (5 bases). Germline values: CDR1 SGDLS, CDR2 YYNGEE. Between the trimmed V and J ends, which lost 4 bases and 8 bases, there was a span of 19 bases. The CDR3 extends over 16 amino acids. For the CDR3, the DNA is TGTGCCAGCAGCCCGCGAGAGGGGCCTTCCTATTCACCCCTCCACTTT. This codes for CASSPREGPSYSPLHF. Full variable domain (rest looked up from reference TRBV9 and TRBJ1-6): DSGVTQTPKHLITATGQRVTLRCSPRSGDLSVYWYQQSLDQGLQFLIQYYNGEERAKGNILERFSAQQFPDLHSELNLSSLELGDSALYFCASSPREGPSYSPLHFGNGTRLTVT.

A note on this clonotype: This CDR3 fails to terminate in the conserved phenylalanine or tryptophan, so it likely reflects a read error. This sequence joins TRBV18 and TRBJ1-5, with D tentatively TRBD1 (6 bases). Trimming removed 5 bases from V and 0 bases from J, with 17 bases in between. Germline CDR1 KGHSH, CDR2 LQKENI. The CDR3 totals 17 residues. In DNA, the CDR3 is TGTGCCAGCTCATCCCTTCCGACAGGACATAGCAATCAGCCCCAGCATTCA. Protein: CASSSLPTGHSNQPQHS.

This sequence joins TRBV18 and TRBJ2-1; 7 bases align to TRBD1. The CDR3 spans 16 residues. The germline CDR1 and CDR2 sequences are KGHSH and LQKENI. V trimming: 2 bases; J trimming: 5 bases; junction bases outside the gene matches: 9. The CDR3 is CASSPLTGTVDNEQFF. The CDR3 nucleotides are TGTGCCAGCTCACCATTAACCGGGACAGTGGACAATGAGCAGTTCTTC.

This clonotype has only one observation. The rearrangement joins TRBV10-2 to TRBJ2-1; TRBD2 aligns across 10 bases. Germline values: CDR1 WSHSY, CDR2 SAAADI. After removal of 6 bases from V and 9 bases from J, the junction contained 17 bases not matched to a gene. The CDR3 is 17 amino acids. CDR3 loop: CASRVSVPSGGAGEQFF. The CDR3 DNA is TGCGCCAGCAGAGTGTCCGTCCCCAGCGGGGGGGCGGGTGAGCAGTTCTTC.

V and J are TRBV20-1 and TRBJ2-7, with 10 nucleotides matching TRBD2. Germline V lookup: CDR1 DFQATT, CDR2 SNEGSKA (reference sequence). V lost 3 bases and J lost 2; bases outside the gene matches: 7. The CDR3 length is 15 residues. CDR3 DNA sequence: TGCAGTGCTAGCCCTAGCGGGAGACGGACCTACGAGCAGTACTTC. Protein sequence: CSASPSGRRTYEQYF.

The chain employs TRBV20-1 and TRBJ2-3, with TRBD2 matching over 8 bases. This CDR3 comprises 15 residues. Trimming at V came to 3 bases and at J to 2 bases, leaving 7 bases not matched to a gene. Germline assignment: CDR1 DFQATT and CDR2 SNEGSKA (reference sequence). CDR3 DNA sequence: TGCAGTGCTAGTACGGCTAGCGGGCTCACAGATACGCAGTATTTT. It is translated as CSASTASGLTDTQYF.

This chain joins TRBV20-1 and TRBJ2-7; 13 positions match TRBD2. This CDR3 is built from 17 residues. V trimming: 0 bases; J trimming: 0 bases; junction bases outside the gene matches: 5. CDR1 is DFQATT and CDR2 is SNEGSKA in the germline V gene (reference sequence). CDR3: CSARDPGLAGHSYEQYF. The CDR3 bases are TGCAGTGCTAGAGATCCGGGACTAGCGGGACACTCCTACGAGCAGTACTTC.

J is TRBJ2-7 and V is TRBV20-1; tentative D call: TRBD2 (6 bases). The V and J ends lost 6 bases and 1 base respectively, with 10 bases between them. The CDR3 loop spans 12 amino acids. Germline V gives CDR1 DFQATT, CDR2 SNEGSKA (reference sequence). The CDR3 sequence: CSASRESYEQYF. In nucleotides, the CDR3 is TGCAGTGCCAGTCGGGAGTCCTACGAGCAGTACTTC.

This sequence joins TRBV5-1 and TRBJ2-1, with TRBD2 matching 7 bases. Per the germline V gene, CDR1 is SGHRS and CDR2 is YFSETQ. V trimming: 1 base; J trimming: 2 bases; junction bases outside the gene matches: 0. This CDR3 is built from 14 residues. DNA for the CDR3: TGCGCCAGCAGCTTGACTAGCGCCTACAATGAGCAGTTCTTC. Its protein is CASSLTSAYNEQFF.

The sample holds many counts of this clonotype. The chain is built from TRBV20-1 and TRBJ1-2; 8 bases line up with TRBD1. Germline-derived CDR1 and CDR2 are DFQATT and SNEGSKA (reference sequence). The CDR3 length is 12 residues. CDR3 coding DNA: TGCGTAGAGGGGCAGGGGGCGAATGGCTACACCTTC. Translating gives CVEGQGANGYTF.

A single count supports this clonotype. The junction and the germline gene differ at one end; a read error may be behind it. Here the CDR3 DNA reads TGTGCCAGCAACCCTGGGACTAGCGAAGAGACCCAGTGCTTC. Protein: CASNPGTSEETQCF. The chain joins TRBV9 to TRBJ2-5; 10 bases fit TRBD2. Germline values: CDR1 SGDLS, CDR2 YYNGEE. The CDR3 is made up of 14 amino acids.

By frequency in the sample, this clonotype is medium-sized. The J gene is TRBJ2-7, the V gene TRBV20-1; D is perhaps TRBD2 (7 bases). V was trimmed by 0 bases and J by 4 bases, leaving 13 bases between them. The CDR3 consists of 14 residues. The germline V gene has CDR1 DFQATT and CDR2 SNEGSKA (reference sequence). The CDR3 region is CSARDSRGTYEQYF. The CDR3 nucleotides read TGCAGTGCTAGAGATTCGCGGGGGACATACGAGCAGTACTTC.

V usage is TRBV7-2 and J usage is TRBJ1-2, with TRBD1 as a possible D gene (5 bases). Trimming took 3 bases from V and 1 from J, leaving 9 bases between them. The CDR3 length is 14 residues. Germline V gene data show CDR1 as SGHTA and CDR2 as FQGNSA. CDR3 nucleotides: TGTGCCAGCAGCTTCGGGACGGATAACTATGGCTACACCTTC. This encodes CASSFGTDNYGYTF.

V gene TRBV4-1 combines with J gene TRBJ1-2; a possible D gene is TRBD1 (5 bases). Trimming shortened V by 0 bases and J by 4 bases, and 12 bases separated the two germline ends. Germline loops: CDR1 MGHRA, CDR2 YSYEKL. CDR3 length: 15 residues. CDR3 amino acids: CASSQETDTFYGYTF. CDR3 bases: TGCGCCAGCAGCCAAGAGACGGACACCTTCTATGGCTACACCTTC.

The CDR3, as DNA: TGTGCCAGCAGGTGGACAGGGGGCGGCGAGCAGTACTTC. Amino acids: CASRWTGGGEQYF. V gene TRBV7-4 combines with J gene TRBJ2-7, with TRBD1 identical over 11 bases. This CDR3 has 13 residues. Germline CDR1 and CDR2: SGHVT and SQSDAQ. The junction had 4 bases not matched to a gene; V was cut back by 6 bases and J by 6 bases.